The present TCR beta chain was sequenced within a study of CD8+ T cells in alopecia areata. Across the whole study: Treated patients swallowed 5 to 10 mg of oral tofacitinib twice daily. Broader study findings: Sharing of TCRs across patients appeared less clear than in mice, possibly for HLA-related reasons. Researchers report lesional scalp, most notably alopecia totalis/universalis, outstripped normal scalp in clonality.

Extraction of RNA preceded its reverse transcription into cDNA, which served as the sequencing template. Data came from immunoSEQ multiplex PCR; TCRdb stores just in-frame clones and leaves some out. The repertoire consists of 70,000 or so clones, with 60% occurring once and the leading ten covering 17%. The V gene's germline CDR1 is SGHVS and CDR2 FNYEAQ. This CDR3 has 18 amino acids. Researchers picked out CD4+ and CD8+ T cells from PBMCs by sorting. This clone appeared once. Its matching antigen is unknown. The junction differs from germline at one of its ends, possibly a read error. This clonotype was obtained from a human donor with alopecia areata. This sequence joins TRBV7-6 and TRBJ2-2; D perhaps matches TRBD1 (6 bases). The sequenced sample was CD8+ T cells sorted from blood, obtained at week 0. CDR3 sequence reads: CASSLVSGDNGNIGELFF. The DNA for the CDR3 is TGTGCCAGCAGCTTAGTTTCAGGGGACAATGGTAACATCGGGGAGCTGTTTTTT.